A selection of T cell receptor beta chains follows, all from one sample in a study of blood T cell repertoires in COVID-19. TCRdb's table, derived via immunoSEQ multiplex PCR, lists solely in-frame clones and lacks some. The table includes over 70,000 clones, about 88% detected once. The sample comprised peripheral blood. Receptor source: a man in his sixties with COVID-19, enrolled during active disease. Both conserved end residues are part of each CDR3. The order of the fields is clone size, V gene, D gene, J gene, CDR3 protein, CDR3 DNA. A D gene is named only where the DNA matches it firmly. Only some rows state a clone size, as once, few, many or a class for expanded clones.

.	TRBV29-1	.	TRBJ2-3	CSVEAGDTQYF	TGCAGCGTTGAAGCGGGGGATACGCAGTATTTT
.	TRBV2	TRBD2	TRBJ2-3	CASRPWSGTTDTQYF	TGTGCCAGCAGGCCCTGGAGCGGGACCACAGATACGCAGTATTTT
.	TRBV7-6	TRBD1	TRBJ2-5	CASSLGVTGGETQYF	TGTGCCAGCAGCTTAGGGGTGACAGGGGGAGAGACCCAGTACTTC
.	TRBV18	TRBD2	TRBJ2-7	CASSPGDYGEQYF	TGTGCCAGCTCACCGGGGGACTATGGCGAGCAGTACTTC
.	TRBV5-4	TRBD1	TRBJ2-7	CASSFGQGPYYEQYF	TGTGCCAGCAGCTTTGGACAGGGGCCATACTACGAGCAGTACTTC
once	TRBV24-1	.	TRBJ2-7	CATSDVSGYEQYF	TGTGCCACCAGTGACGTCTCAGGTTACGAGCAGTACTTC
.	TRBV10-2	.	TRBJ2-1	CASSGYEGGSYNEQFF	TGCGCCAGCAGTGGCTATGAGGGGGGGTCCTACAATGAGCAGTTCTTC
.	TRBV12-5	.	TRBJ2-5	CASGLVLGETQYF	TGTGCTAGTGGTTTGGTACTTGGAGAGACCCAGTACTTC
.	TRBV6-6	.	TRBJ1-6	CASSPQASNSPLHF	TGTGCCAGCAGCCCGCAGGCTAGCAATTCACCCCTCCACTTT
.	TRBV13	.	TRBJ2-3	CASSLAGRRTDTQYF	TGTGCCAGCAGCTTGGCGGGGAGGAGGACAGATACGCAGTATTTT
.	TRBV6-5	.	TRBJ2-5	CASSIDRGGETQYF	TGTGCCAGCAGTATAGACAGGGGAGGGGAGACCCAGTACTTC
.	TRBV5-1	TRBD1	TRBJ2-5	CASSATGEETQYF	TGCGCCAGCAGCGCTACAGGGGAAGAGACCCAGTACTTC
few	TRBV15	.	TRBJ1-3	CATSRDQNSGNTIYF	TGTGCCACCAGCAGAGATCAGAACTCTGGAAACACCATATATTTT
.	TRBV10-1	.	TRBJ2-1	CASSEDSWYNEQFF	TGCGCCAGCAGTGAGGACTCGTGGTACAATGAGCAGTTCTTC
.	TRBV6-5	.	TRBJ2-1	CASSRQGWPNNEQFF	TGTGCCAGCAGTCGGCAGGGATGGCCAAACAATGAGCAGTTCTTC